This TCR beta chain is drawn from a study of T cell repertoires in cytomegalovirus infection. Germline CDR1 and CDR2: MNHNY and SVGAGI (reference sequence). The CDR3 runs to 15 residues. Trimming stripped 2 bases from V and 8 bases from J, with 13 bases between. MiXCR, applied by TCRdb to the reads, yields one record per CDR3 protein. Of nearly 650,000 distinct CDR3 sequences in the sample, roughly a quarter were seen once. This chain uses TRBV6-6 with TRBJ1-6, with a possible D match to TRBD1 (5 bases). The sequenced sample was CD8+ T cells from PBMCs. The clonotype comes from a human donor in good health (CMV status not recorded). Some clones in this sample may be carry-over from other donors' samples. DNA of the CDR3: TGTGCCAGCAGTTACGCCAAAGGGGCGGATTCACCCCTCCACTTT. It specifies CASSYAKGADSPLHF.